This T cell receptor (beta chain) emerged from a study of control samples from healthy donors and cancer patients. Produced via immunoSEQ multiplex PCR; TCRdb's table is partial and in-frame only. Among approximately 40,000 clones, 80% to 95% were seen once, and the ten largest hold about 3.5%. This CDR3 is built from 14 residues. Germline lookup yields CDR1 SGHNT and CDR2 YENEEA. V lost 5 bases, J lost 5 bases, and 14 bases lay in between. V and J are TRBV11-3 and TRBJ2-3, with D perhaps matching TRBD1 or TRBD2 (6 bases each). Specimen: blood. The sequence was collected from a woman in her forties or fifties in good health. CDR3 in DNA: TGTGCCAGCAGCCCCGGAGGGGGTGGAGATACGCAGTATTTT. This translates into CASSPGGGGDTQYF.